The 8 T cell receptor beta chains below were found in one sample sequenced in a study of shared clonotypes between healthy human individuals (dated by TCRdb to the early 2020s). Receptor amplification or capture employed the immunoSEQ multiplex PCR assay. Not all clones reach the TCRdb copy of this immuneACCESS table, which keeps in-frame sequences only. Checked studies attribute under half of the gap to unresolved V genes and leave the rest unexplained. This sample comprises about 2.1 million clones, about 93% of them detected only once. The ten top clones hold about 1.7% of the sample. For the CD8 naive samples, CD45RO-negative cells were positively selected for CCR7, yielding a CD45RA+CCR7+ population from which TemRA cells were excluded. The sample consisted of naive CD8+ T cells from PBMCs. The label giving this sample's cell subset or site can be read as: CD45RA+CCR7+. These receptors were obtained from a man between 18 and 29 years old in good health. Some clones in this sample may be carry-over from other donors' samples.

This clone was counted once. This rearrangement joins TRBV15 to TRBJ2-1; 9 nucleotides align to TRBD2. Looked up from germline, CDR1 is LNHNV and CDR2 is YYDKDF (reference sequence). J lost 3 bases, V lost 6 bases, and 18 bases had no gene match. The CDR3 covers 19 residues. This chain's CDR3 is CATSDTREPSGIIYNEQFF. The CDR3 DNA reads as TGTGCCACCAGTGATACCCGGGAGCCTAGCGGGATCATCTACAATGAGCAGTTCTTC.

V and J are TRBV28 and TRBJ1-2; tentatively, D is TRBD1 (5 bases). In germline, CDR1 is MDHEN, CDR2 SYDVKM. Trimming cost V 4 bases and J 1 base, with 13 bases left between them. CDR3 size: 15 residues. CDR3 region: CASSSSFDSNYGYTF. DNA for the CDR3: TGTGCCAGCAGTTCCTCCTTCGACAGTAACTATGGCTACACCTTC.

As to this clone: A far larger clone is off by one base, so a read error is likely. The gene calls are TRBV9 and TRBJ1-5; 8 bases fit TRBD1. The CDR3 has 15 residues. V was clipped by 4 bases and J by 0 bases; unmatched bases: 3. Germline CDR1 and CDR2: SGDLS and YYNGEE. CDR3 nucleotides: TGTGCCAGCAGCAAGACAGGGGATAGCAATCAGCCCCAGCATTTT. Residues: CASSKTGDSNQPQHF.

The chain employs TRBV5-3 and TRBJ2-5, with 7 bases aligning to TRBD1. TRBV5-3 has ORF status, its function being uncertain. This CDR3 has 17 amino acids. V was pared by 0 bases and J by 1 base, with 9 bases of the junction left unmatched. CDR3 sequence (DNA): TGTGCCAGAAGCTTGGCCTCTTGTAGGGGGCTCCAAGAGACCCAGTACTTC. This translates into CARSLASCRGLQETQYF.

This clone came up once. The chain combines TRBV7-2 with TRBJ2-2; 7 bases match TRBD1. V lost 1 base, J lost 6 bases, and 5 bases stayed unmatched. Germline V gene lookup returns CDR1 SGHTA and CDR2 FQGNSA. The CDR3 loop spans 15 amino acids. CDR3 bases: TGTGCCAGCAGCTTAGATGTGACAGGGCCCGGGGAGCTGTTTTTT. Protein: CASSLDVTGPGELFF.

The chain employs TRBV7-6 and TRBJ2-2; 7 bases are a match to TRBD1. In germline, CDR1 is SGHVS, CDR2 FNYEAQ. The CDR3 is 16 residues long. J gave up 8 bases and V 1 base, and 10 bases lay outside the gene matches. CDR3 loop: CASSLGPGQNPGELFF. CDR3 in DNA: TGTGCCAGCAGCTTAGGCCCGGGACAGAACCCAGGGGAGCTGTTTTTT.

This chain uses TRBV4-1 with TRBJ2-3; D is unresolved. The CDR3 runs 17 residues. V was trimmed by 0 bases and J by 4 bases, leaving 17 bases between them. Germline loops: CDR1 MGHRA, CDR2 YSYEKL. The CDR3 here is CASSQDLRLMYPDTQYF. CDR3 bases: TGCGCCAGCAGCCAAGATCTCCGACTCATGTATCCAGATACGCAGTATTTT.

This chain connects TRBV19 to TRBJ1-2, with D possibly being TRBD1 (5 bases). CDR1 is LNHDA and CDR2 is SQIVND in the germline V gene (reference sequence). The ends were cut back, 2 bases at V and 8 bases at J, with 15 bases in the middle. This CDR3 spans 14 amino acids. CDR3 bases: TGTGCCAGTAGTATAAAAGGGGACCTCTCCGGCTACACCTTC. Residues: CASSIKGDLSGYTF.